Described below is a single T cell receptor (beta chain) sequence and its context. The target antigen is unknown. These data originate in a study of T cells in localized non-small cell lung cancer. Germline lookup yields CDR1 MNHEY and CDR2 SVGAGI. V dropped 0 bases and J dropped 3 bases, with 15 bases sitting between them. This CDR3 is 16 amino acids long. Repertoires were generated with immunoSEQ multiplex PCR, while TCRdb's copy carries only in-frame clones and drops some. Of around 130,000 clones in the sample, more than 70% were seen once. Study observations and caveats: Heterogeneity remains possible because sequencing was limited to only one tumor region. Compared with tumor, uninvolved adjacent lung displayed greater T cell clonality, ranking highest overall. The study linked higher blood T cell density to longer overall survival. Paired adjacent lung recovered a median roughly 56 of the top 100 tumor clones.

This chain joins TRBV6-5 and TRBJ2-7, with D possibly TRBD2 on 5 matching bases. The sequence was obtained from a female donor at least 60 years old with stage I lung adenocarcinoma. Sequencing was performed on peripheral blood, taken before any cancer treatment. CDR3 DNA sequence: TGTGCCAGCAGTTACTCCGGACTTGAAAACCACTACGAGCAGTACTTC. Protein: CASSYSGLENHYEQYF.